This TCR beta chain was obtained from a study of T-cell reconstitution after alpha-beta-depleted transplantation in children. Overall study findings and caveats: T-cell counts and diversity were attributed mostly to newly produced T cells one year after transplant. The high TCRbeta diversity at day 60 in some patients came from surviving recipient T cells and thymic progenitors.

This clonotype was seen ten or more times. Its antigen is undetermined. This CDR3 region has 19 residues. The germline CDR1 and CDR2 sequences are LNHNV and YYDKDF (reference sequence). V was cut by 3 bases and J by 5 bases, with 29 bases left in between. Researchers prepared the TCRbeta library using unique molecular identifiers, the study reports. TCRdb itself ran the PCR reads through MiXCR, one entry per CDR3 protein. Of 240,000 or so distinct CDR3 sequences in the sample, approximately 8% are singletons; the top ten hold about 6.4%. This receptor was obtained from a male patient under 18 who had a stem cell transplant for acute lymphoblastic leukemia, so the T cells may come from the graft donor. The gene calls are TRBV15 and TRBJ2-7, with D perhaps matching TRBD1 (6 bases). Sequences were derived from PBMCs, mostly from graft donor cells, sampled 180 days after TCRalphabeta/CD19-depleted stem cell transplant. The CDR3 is CATSSDWFGTILLSHEQYF. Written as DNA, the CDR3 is TGTGCCACCAGCAGCGACTGGTTCGGGACAATACTTCTTAGCCACGAGCAGTACTTC. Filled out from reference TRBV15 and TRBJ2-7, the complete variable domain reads DAMVIQNPRYQVTQFGKPVTLSCSQTLNHNVMYWYQQKSSQAPKLLFHYYDKDFNNEADTPDNFQSRRPNTSFCFLDIRSPGLGDTAMYLCATSSDWFGTILLSHEQYFGPGTRLTVT.